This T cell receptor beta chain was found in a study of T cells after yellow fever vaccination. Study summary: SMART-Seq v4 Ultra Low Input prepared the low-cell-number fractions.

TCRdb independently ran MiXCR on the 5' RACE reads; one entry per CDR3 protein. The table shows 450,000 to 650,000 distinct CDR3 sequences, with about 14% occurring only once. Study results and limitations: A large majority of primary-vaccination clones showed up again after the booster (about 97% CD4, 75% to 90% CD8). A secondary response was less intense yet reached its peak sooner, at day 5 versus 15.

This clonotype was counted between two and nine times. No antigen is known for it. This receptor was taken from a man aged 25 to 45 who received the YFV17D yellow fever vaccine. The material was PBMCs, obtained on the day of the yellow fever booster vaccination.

The CDR3 region is CSVEAGGEQYF. As DNA, the CDR3 is TGCAGCGTGGAGGCAGGCGGCGAGCAGTACTTC. The chain couples TRBV29-1 to TRBJ2-7, with D perhaps matching TRBD2 (5 bases). Germline V gives CDR1 SQVTM, CDR2 ANQGSEA. The CDR3 contains 11 residues. V lost 6 bases to trimming and J lost 6 bases, with 12 bases between them.